Listed here are 24 T cell receptor beta chains from one sample, sequenced in a study of blood T cell repertoires in COVID-19. Using immunoSEQ multiplex PCR, the repertoire was profiled, and TCRdb retains in-frame clones only, with some absent. The table has 150,000 to 200,000 clones, around 92% seen once. Sequencing used peripheral blood. The receptors here all came from a man aged 25-45 years with COVID-19, enrolled during active disease.

This clone appeared once. This chain links TRBV19 with TRBJ2-1; 12 positions agree with TRBD2. CDR3 size: 14 residues. Germline V gives CDR1 LNHDA, CDR2 SQIVND (reference sequence). The V and J ends lost 6 bases and 3 bases, in that order; junction bases with no gene match: 0. This CDR3 is CASRGLAGYNEQFF. CDR3 nucleotide sequence: TGTGCCAGTAGGGGACTAGCGGGCTACAATGAGCAGTTCTTC.

The genes are TRBV7-2 and TRBJ2-5, with a possible D match to TRBD2 (5 bases). CDR1 is SGHTA, CDR2 FQGNSA, per germline. This CDR3 is built from 14 residues. Trimming stripped 6 bases from V and 2 bases from J, with 13 bases between. The CDR3 DNA reads as TGTGCCAGCAGTCCCGGTCCGGGGCAAGAGACCCAGTACTTC. Translation: CASSPGPGQETQYF.

This clone has only one observation. The rearrangement joins TRBV30 to TRBJ2-5, with 8 bases lining up with TRBD2. Germline CDR1 reads GTSNPN; CDR2 reads SVGIG (reference sequence). This CDR3 spans 15 amino acids. J was trimmed by 5 bases and V by 0 bases; bases with no gene match: 8. The CDR3 DNA reads as TGTGCCTGGAGTGTAGCTAGCGGGTACGGGGAGACCCAGTACTTC. This codes for CAWSVASGYGETQYF.

This chain connects TRBV5-6 to TRBJ1-6, with 7 bases lining up with TRBD1. The CDR3 length is 16 residues. Trimming cost V 5 bases and J 1 base; bases outside gene matches: 6. Germline V gives CDR1 SGHDT, CDR2 YYEEEE. In DNA, the CDR3 is TGTGCCAGCAGTTCCTGGACAGGATCCTATAATTCACCCCTCCACTTT. This encodes CASSSWTGSYNSPLHF.

This chain links TRBV5-1 with TRBJ1-4; TRBD1 aligns across 9 bases. Trimming cost V 0 bases and J 9 bases; bases outside gene matches: 3. This CDR3 contains 14 residues. Germline V gene lookup returns CDR1 SGHRS and CDR2 YFSETQ. The CDR3 loop is CASSLGQGEKKLFF. CDR3 bases: TGCGCCAGCAGCTTGGGACAGGGGGAAAAAAAACTGTTTTTT.

This chain joins TRBV4-2 and TRBJ1-1; a weak D match, TRBD1 (5 bases). Germline V CDR1 and CDR2: LGHNA, YNFKEQ. V was trimmed by 0 bases and J by 1 base, leaving 12 bases between them. There are 16 residues in the CDR3. CDR3 nucleotides: TGTGCCAGCAGCCAAGATAGGATCGGGGGGAACACTGAAGCTTTCTTT. Translation: CASSQDRIGGNTEAFF.

This chain uses TRBV12-3 or TRBV12-4 with TRBJ2-3; possibly TRBD2 for D (6 bases). The CDR3 has 13 amino acids. Trimming took off 9 bases at V and 6 bases at J, with 16 bases between the two ends. In DNA, the CDR3 is TGTGCCAGTAGGAGGGACCCCAGCGATACGCAGTATTTT. Protein sequence: CASRRDPSDTQYF.

This chain connects TRBV28 to TRBJ1-2, with D hard to call. The V end was cut by 2 bases, the J end by 4 bases, with 8 bases between. Germline CDR1 reads MDHEN; CDR2 reads SYDVKM. This CDR3 is 13 amino acids long. The CDR3 bases are TGTGCCAGCAGTTTAGGAGGGCTCTATGGCTACACCTTC. Its protein product is CASSLGGLYGYTF.

The V call is TRBV5-1, the J call TRBJ2-2; 9 bases fit TRBD1. The germline V gene encodes CDR1 SGHRS and CDR2 YFSETQ. This CDR3 is built from 16 residues. Trimming at V came to 0 bases and at J to 2 bases, leaving 2 bases not matched to a gene. The CDR3 DNA reads TGCGCCAGCAGCTTGGCGGGACAGGGCAACACCGGGGAGCTGTTTTTT. Translating it yields CASSLAGQGNTGELFF. Together with reference TRBV5-1 and TRBJ2-2, the CDR3 gives the full variable domain: KAGVTQTPRYLIKTRGQQVTLSCSPISGHRSVSWYQQTPGQGLQFLFEYFSETQRNKGNFPGRFSGRQFSNSRSEMNVSTLELGDSALYLCASSLAGQGNTGELFFGEGSRLTVL.

The V call is TRBV6-1, the J call TRBJ2-5; tentative D call: TRBD2 (6 bases). The V gene's germline CDR1 is MNHNS and CDR2 SASEGT. V was pared by 1 base and J by 5 bases, with 17 bases between. CDR3 length: 16 residues. In DNA, the CDR3 is TGTGCCAGCAGTGAAGGAGCCTGGGGCGCGGGGGAGACCCAGTACTTC. Translated: CASSEGAWGAGETQYF.

The chain uses TRBV6-5 and TRBJ2-3; 10 bases are shared with TRBD1. Germline values: CDR1 MNHEY, CDR2 SVGAGI. The ends lost 6 bases at V and 3 bases at J; junction bases unmatched: 6. This CDR3 contains 15 residues. The CDR3: CASRAGQGWTDTQYF. The DNA of the CDR3 is TGTGCCAGCAGGGCGGGACAGGGGTGGACAGATACGCAGTATTTT.

The rearrangement uses TRBV11-2 and TRBJ1-1; 8 bases line up with TRBD1. The V gene's germline CDR1 is SGHAT and CDR2 FQNNGV. V trimming: 5 bases; J trimming: 3 bases; junction bases outside the gene matches: 2. The CDR3 has 13 amino acids. CDR3 DNA: TGTGCCAGCAGCCCGGACAGGGACACTGAAGCTTTCTTT. It codes for CASSPDRDTEAFF. The entire variable domain, with the rest obtained from reference TRBV11-2 and TRBJ1-1, is as follows: EAGVAQSPRYKIIEKRQSVAFWCNPISGHATLYWYQQILGQGPKLLIQFQNNGVVDDSQLPKDRFSAERLKGVDSTLKIQPAKLEDSAVYLCASSPDRDTEAFFGQGTRLTVV.

The chain is built from TRBV18 and TRBJ1-2; possible D gene TRBD1, 5 bases. There are 15 residues in the CDR3. Trimming removed 3 bases at V and 1 base at J, with 12 bases between. Per the germline V gene, CDR1 is KGHSH and CDR2 is LQKENI. Here the CDR3 reads CASSPGQGINYGYTF. The CDR3 DNA follows: TGTGCCAGCTCACCGGGGCAGGGCATTAACTATGGCTACACCTTC.

CDR3 residues: CASSTTSGSYNEQFF. As DNA, the CDR3 is TGTGCCAGCAGCACCACTAGCGGATCCTACAATGAGCAGTTCTTC. The gene calls are TRBV7-3 and TRBJ2-1; 8 bases are shared with TRBD2. The CDR3 has 15 amino acids. In germline, CDR1 is SGHTA, CDR2 FQGTGA. V shed 5 bases and J 1 base; nucleotides not matched to a gene: 4.

This clone was observed once. The V gene is TRBV19, the J gene TRBJ2-3; TRBD2 agrees at 12 bases. CDR3 length: 24 residues. Trimming cost V 0 bases and J 0 bases; bases outside gene matches: 22. The germline gives CDR1 LNHDA, CDR2 SQIVND (reference sequence). In DNA, the CDR3 is TGTGCCAGTAGTATAGATAACTTTCGGCCTCCGGGACTAGCGGGCCCAACTAGCACAGATACGCAGTATTTT. Encoded protein: CASSIDNFRPPGLAGPTSTDTQYF.

The chain joins TRBV4-2 to TRBJ2-4, with 16 bases aligning to TRBD2. CDR1 is LGHNA and CDR2 is YNFKEQ in the germline V gene. The CDR3 spans 19 residues. Trimming at V came to 2 bases and at J to 9 bases, leaving 13 bases not matched to a gene. The CDR3 region is CASSQLPVWGLAGGGIQYF. The CDR3 nucleotides read TGTGCCAGCAGCCAACTACCTGTTTGGGGACTAGCGGGAGGGGGCATTCAGTACTTC.

This chain joins TRBV19 and TRBJ2-2, with D uncertain. V dropped 5 bases and J dropped 0 bases, with 10 bases sitting between them. Per germline, CDR1 LNHDA and CDR2 SQIVND (reference sequence). The CDR3 runs to 15 residues. The CDR3 reads CASSRSWSNTGELFF. In nucleotides, the CDR3 is TGTGCCAGTAGTCGTAGCTGGTCGAACACCGGGGAGCTGTTTTTT.

This chain uses TRBV3-1 (or the pseudogene TRBV3-2) with TRBJ1-5, with TRBD1 as a possible D gene (6 bases). In germline, CDR1 is LGHDT, CDR2 YNNKEL (reference sequence). This CDR3 is 18 amino acids long. Trimming took off 1 base at V and 0 bases at J, with 16 bases between the two ends. The DNA of the CDR3 is TGTGCCAGCAGCCAAGGGGGCAGGGGATCCCATAGCAATCAGCCCCAGCATTTT. This translates into CASSQGGRGSHSNQPQHF.

The chain uses TRBV6-4 and TRBJ2-2; 10 bases are shared with TRBD2. V was clipped by 8 bases and J by 3 bases; unmatched bases: 6. There are 15 residues in the CDR3. CDR1 is MRHNA and CDR2 is SNTAGT in the germline V gene. Written as DNA, the CDR3 is TGTGCCAGCCAGGGGCTAGCGGGGGACACCGGGGAGCTGTTTTTT. Amino acids: CASQGLAGDTGELFF.

CDR3 in amino acids: CASSLAGGYEQYF. For the CDR3, the DNA is TGTGCCAGCAGTTTAGCGGGGGGCTACGAGCAGTACTTC. The chain carries TRBV12-3 or TRBV12-4 and TRBJ2-7, with D tentatively TRBD2 (6 bases). Trimming took off 0 bases at V and 3 bases at J, with 6 bases between the two ends. CDR3 size: 13 residues.

J is TRBJ1-4 and V is TRBV7-9, with 7 positions matching TRBD1. CDR3 length: 14 amino acids. V lost 7 bases, J lost 8 bases, and 10 bases stayed unmatched. CDR1 is SEHNR and CDR2 is FQNEAQ in the germline V gene (reference sequence). In nucleotides, the CDR3 is TGTGCCAGCAACCCGACAGGGTTAAGCGAAAAACTGTTTTTT. Encoded protein: CASNPTGLSEKLFF.

DNA for the CDR3: TGTGCCAGCAGCCTCAGATCTAGCACAGATACGCAGTATTTT. Protein sequence: CASSLRSSTDTQYF. The chain links TRBV27 to TRBJ2-3; D ambiguous. CDR3 length equals 14 residues. V shed 6 bases and J shed 0 bases, with 10 bases lying between them. Germline CDR1 and CDR2: MNHEY and SMNVEV (reference sequence).

The V gene is TRBV4-2, the J gene TRBJ2-7, with 7 bases aligning to TRBD1. The junction had 9 bases not matched to a gene; V was cut back by 4 bases and J by 6 bases. Germline V lookup: CDR1 LGHNA, CDR2 YNFKEQ. This CDR3 contains 14 residues. This chain's CDR3 is CASSPGTVYGEQYF. The CDR3 DNA sequence: TGTGCCAGCAGCCCCGGGACAGTGTACGGCGAGCAGTACTTC.

The V gene is TRBV18, the J gene TRBJ1-4, with TRBD1 matching over 7 bases. Per the germline V gene, CDR1 is KGHSH and CDR2 is LQKENI. This CDR3 is 16 amino acids long. The trim removed 3 bases at V and 3 bases at J, leaving 7 bases unmatched. The CDR3 protein is CASSPDRIGANEKLFF. For the CDR3, the DNA is TGTGCCAGCTCACCGGACAGGATCGGGGCTAATGAAAAACTGTTTTTT.